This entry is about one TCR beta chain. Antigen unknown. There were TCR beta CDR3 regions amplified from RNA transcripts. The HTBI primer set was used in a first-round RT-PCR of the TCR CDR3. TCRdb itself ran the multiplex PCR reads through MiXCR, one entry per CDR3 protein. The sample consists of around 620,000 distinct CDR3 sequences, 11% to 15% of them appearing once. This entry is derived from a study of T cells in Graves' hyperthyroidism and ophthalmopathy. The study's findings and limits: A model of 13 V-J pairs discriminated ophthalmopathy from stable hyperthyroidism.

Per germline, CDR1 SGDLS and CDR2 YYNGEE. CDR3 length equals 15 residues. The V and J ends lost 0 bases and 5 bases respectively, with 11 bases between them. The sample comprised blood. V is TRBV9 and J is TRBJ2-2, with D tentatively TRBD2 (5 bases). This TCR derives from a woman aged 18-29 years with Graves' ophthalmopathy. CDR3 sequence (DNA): TGTGCCAGCAGCGTAGAGGTCCAGCGGACCGGGGAGCTGTTTTTT. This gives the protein CASSVEVQRTGELFF.